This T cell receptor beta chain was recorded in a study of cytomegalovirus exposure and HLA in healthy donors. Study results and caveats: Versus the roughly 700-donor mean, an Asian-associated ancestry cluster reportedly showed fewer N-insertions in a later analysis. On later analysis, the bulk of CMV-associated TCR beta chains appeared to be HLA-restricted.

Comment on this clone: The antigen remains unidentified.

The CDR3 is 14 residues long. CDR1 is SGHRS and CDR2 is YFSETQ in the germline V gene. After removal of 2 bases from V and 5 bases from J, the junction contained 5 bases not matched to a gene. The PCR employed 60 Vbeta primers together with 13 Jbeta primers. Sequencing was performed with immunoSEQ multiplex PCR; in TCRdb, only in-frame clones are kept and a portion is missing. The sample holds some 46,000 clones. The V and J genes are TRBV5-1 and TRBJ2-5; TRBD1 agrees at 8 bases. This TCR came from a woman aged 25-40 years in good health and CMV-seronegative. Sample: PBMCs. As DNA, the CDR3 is TGCGCCAGCAGCTTACCCCGGACAGGGGAGACCCAGTACTTC. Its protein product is CASSLPRTGETQYF. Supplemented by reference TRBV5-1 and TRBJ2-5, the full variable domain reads KAGVTQTPRYLIKTRGQQVTLSCSPISGHRSVSWYQQTPGQGLQFLFEYFSETQRNKGNFPGRFSGRQFSNSRSEMNVSTLELGDSALYLCASSLPRTGETQYFGPGTRLLVL.